This T cell receptor beta chain is from a study of radiotherapy plus CTLA-4 blockade in lung cancer. Overall study results and limits: Expansion of tumor-derived TCR clones was observed in blood after radiotherapy plus ipilimumab.

Measured with immunoSEQ multiplex PCR; TCRdb has only the in-frame clones, and not every one. The table shows approximately 12,000 clones, with about 81% occurring only once. A single count supports this clone. Its cognate antigen is unknown. This CDR3 is 14 amino acids long. With 1 base clipped from V and 10 bases from J, the junction kept 6 bases outside the gene matches. Germline lookup yields CDR1 LGHNA and CDR2 YSLEER. This material consisted of peripheral blood, taken from a patient treated with radiotherapy plus ipilimumab. This TCR was sampled from a human donor with non-small cell lung cancer that progressed on radiotherapy plus ipilimumab. This sequence joins TRBV4-3 and TRBJ1-1; 10 bases map to TRBD1. CDR3 protein: CASSQGQGAEVAFF. As DNA, the CDR3 is TGCGCCAGCAGCCAAGGACAGGGGGCAGAAGTAGCTTTCTTT.